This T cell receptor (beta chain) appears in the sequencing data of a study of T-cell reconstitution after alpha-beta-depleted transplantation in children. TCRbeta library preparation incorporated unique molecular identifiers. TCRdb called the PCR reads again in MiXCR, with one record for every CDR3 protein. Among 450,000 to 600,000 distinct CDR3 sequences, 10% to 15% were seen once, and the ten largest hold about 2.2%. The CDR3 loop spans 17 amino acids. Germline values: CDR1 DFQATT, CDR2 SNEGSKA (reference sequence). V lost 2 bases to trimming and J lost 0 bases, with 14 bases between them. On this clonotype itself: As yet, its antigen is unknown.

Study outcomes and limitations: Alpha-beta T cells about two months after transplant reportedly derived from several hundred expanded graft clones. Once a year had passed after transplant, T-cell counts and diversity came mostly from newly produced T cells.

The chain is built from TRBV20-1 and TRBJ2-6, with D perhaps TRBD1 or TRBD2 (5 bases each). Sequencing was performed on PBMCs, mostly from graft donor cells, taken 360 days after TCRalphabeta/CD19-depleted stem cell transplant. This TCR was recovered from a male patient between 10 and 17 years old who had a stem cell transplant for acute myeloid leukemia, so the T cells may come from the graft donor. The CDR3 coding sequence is TGCAGTGCTAGACCGAAGGGACCTTTCTCTGGGGCCAACGTCCTGACTTTC. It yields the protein CSARPKGPFSGANVLTF.